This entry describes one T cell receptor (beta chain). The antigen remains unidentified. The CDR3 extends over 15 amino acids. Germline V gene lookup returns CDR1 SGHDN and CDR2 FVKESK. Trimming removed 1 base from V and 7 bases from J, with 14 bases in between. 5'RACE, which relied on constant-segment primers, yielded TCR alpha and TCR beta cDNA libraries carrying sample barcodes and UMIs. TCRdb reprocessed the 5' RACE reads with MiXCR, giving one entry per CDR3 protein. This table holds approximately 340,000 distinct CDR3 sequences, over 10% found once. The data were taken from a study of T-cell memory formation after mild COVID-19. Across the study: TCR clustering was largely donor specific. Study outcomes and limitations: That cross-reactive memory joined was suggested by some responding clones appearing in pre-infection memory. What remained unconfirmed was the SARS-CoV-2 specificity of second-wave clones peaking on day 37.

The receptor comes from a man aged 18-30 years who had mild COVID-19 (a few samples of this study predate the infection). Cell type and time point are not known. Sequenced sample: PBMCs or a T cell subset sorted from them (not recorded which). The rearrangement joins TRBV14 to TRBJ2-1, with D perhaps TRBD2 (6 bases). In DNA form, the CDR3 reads TGTGCCAGCAGCCAAGTAACGGGGGTATCGAATGAGCAGTTCTTC. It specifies CASSQVTGVSNEQFF.